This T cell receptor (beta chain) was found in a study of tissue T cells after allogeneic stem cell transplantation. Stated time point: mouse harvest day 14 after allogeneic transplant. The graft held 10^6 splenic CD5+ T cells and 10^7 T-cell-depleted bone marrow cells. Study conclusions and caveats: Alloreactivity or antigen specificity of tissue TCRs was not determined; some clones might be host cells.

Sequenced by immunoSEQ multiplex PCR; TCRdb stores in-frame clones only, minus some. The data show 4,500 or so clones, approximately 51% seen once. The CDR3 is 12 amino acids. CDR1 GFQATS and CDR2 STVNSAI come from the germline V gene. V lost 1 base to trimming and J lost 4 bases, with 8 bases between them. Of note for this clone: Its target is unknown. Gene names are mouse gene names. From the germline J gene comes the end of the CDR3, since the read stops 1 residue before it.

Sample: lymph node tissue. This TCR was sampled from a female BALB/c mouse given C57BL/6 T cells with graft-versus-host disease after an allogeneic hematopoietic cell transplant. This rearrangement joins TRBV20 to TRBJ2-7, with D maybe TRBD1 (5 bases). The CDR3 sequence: CGARGQTYEQYF. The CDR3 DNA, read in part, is TGTGGTGCTAGGGGACAGACATATGAACAGTAC.